The 20 T cell receptor beta chains presented below share a single source sample, sequenced in a study of T cell clones after liver transplantation. Proliferating CFSE-low MLR cells were sequenced to define alloreactive TCRbeta sequences. The assay was immunoSEQ multiplex PCR, and TCRdb's table has in-frame clones only and misses some. This table has roughly 5,100 clones, 30% appearing once. No cognate antigen is known for these TCRs. Sequenced: CD4+ T cells from cultured PBMCs. These receptors were collected from a human patient who received a liver transplant. Some T cells may be provided by the graft donor.

The sample holds a few counts of this clone. V usage is TRBV7-9 and J usage is TRBJ2-3; D tentatively reads TRBD1 or TRBD2 (5 bases each). V lost 3 bases to trimming and J lost 4 bases, with 11 bases between them. CDR3 size: 14 residues. The germline V gene has CDR1 SEHNR and CDR2 FQNEAQ (reference sequence). CDR3 coding DNA: TGTGCCAGCAGCTTCGAGGGGCCACCAGATACGCAGTATTTT. Its translation: CASSFEGPPDTQYF.

This clone is large. This chain links TRBV19 with TRBJ1-4; possibly TRBD1 for D (5 bases). Germline-derived CDR1 and CDR2 are LNHDA and SQIVND (reference sequence). This CDR3 is built from 13 residues. The V end lost 11 bases, the J end lost 3 bases, and 13 bases lay between the germline ends. The chain's CDR3 is CAARSGSNEKLFF. DNA of the CDR3: TGTGCCGCTCGATCAGGGTCTAATGAAAAACTGTTTTTT.

This clone appeared a few times. V is TRBV18 and J is TRBJ2-5; 8 bases fit TRBD1. V gave up 4 bases and J gave up 2 bases; unmatched junction bases: 6. CDR3 length equals 15 residues. Germline CDR1 and CDR2: KGHSH and LQKENI. The CDR3 nucleotides are TGTGCCAGCTCACTGGACAGGGTTCGGCAAGAGACCCAGTACTTC. It translates to CASSLDRVRQETQYF.

This clone has a handful of counts. The V gene is TRBV28, the J gene TRBJ1-2; D perhaps matches TRBD1 (5 bases). Trimming took off 3 bases at V and 6 bases at J, with 11 bases between the two ends. This CDR3 is built from 13 residues. In germline, CDR1 is MDHEN, CDR2 SYDVKM. CDR3 region: CASSFGARDGYTF. The DNA for the CDR3 is TGTGCCAGCAGTTTCGGGGCTAGGGATGGCTACACCTTC.

V gene TRBV7-2 combines with J gene TRBJ2-3, with 8 bases that match TRBD1. The CDR3 sequence is 16 residues long. The V and J ends lost 3 bases and 1 base, in that order; junction bases with no gene match: 6. Germline lookup yields CDR1 SGHTA and CDR2 FQGNSA. The CDR3 DNA is TGTGCCAGCAGCTTGCAGACAGGGGATGGCACAGATACGCAGTATTTT. It is translated as CASSLQTGDGTDTQYF.

This clone has a handful of counts. A read error may be the cause here, since a much bigger clone is one base away. Distinct nucleotide sequences in the sample also encode this CDR3. The rearrangement uses TRBV4-1 and TRBJ2-3; 8 bases agree with TRBD1. Germline lookup yields CDR1 MGHRA and CDR2 YSYEKL. Trimming at V came to 4 bases and at J to 3 bases, leaving 0 bases not matched to a gene. The CDR3 has 13 amino acids. As DNA, the CDR3 is TGCGCCAGCAGCCGGACAGGGACAGATACGCAGTATTTT. Protein sequence: CASSRTGTDTQYF.

The chain carries TRBV11-1 and TRBJ2-7; a weak D match, TRBD2 (5 bases). The ends were cut back, 5 bases at V and 7 bases at J, with 15 bases in the middle. Germline CDR1 reads SGHAT; CDR2 reads FQDESV (reference sequence). The CDR3 has 13 residues. The DNA for the CDR3 is TGTGCCAGCAGCCTCGGGCGGGTGGGAGAGCAGTACTTC. Translation: CASSLGRVGEQYF.

With regard to this clone: The sample contains more than one DNA sequence encoding this CDR3. This chain links TRBV5-1 with TRBJ1-2; D call uncertain. Germline V gene lookup returns CDR1 SGHRS and CDR2 YFSETQ. Trimming pared 2 bases from V and 4 bases from J, leaving 15 bases between. The CDR3 consists of 15 residues. CDR3 coding DNA: TGCGCCAGCAGCTTAGAAACTTCCTCCCTCTATGGCTACACCTTC. This encodes CASSLETSSLYGYTF.

This clone was seen more than once but under ten times. The sample has other DNA sequences that encode this CDR3 too. This sequence joins TRBV5-1 and TRBJ2-3; a weak D match, TRBD1 (5 bases). V was cut by 2 bases and J by 5 bases, with 9 bases left in between. CDR3 length: 13 amino acids. Germline V gene sequence: CDR1 SGHRS, CDR2 YFSETQ. CDR3 nucleotides: TGCGCCAGCAGCTTTTGGGGCAGAGATACGCAGTATTTT. This sequence encodes CASSFWGRDTQYF.

This clone ranks as medium-sized. V is TRBV27 and J is TRBJ1-2, with D possibly matching TRBD1 (6 bases). In germline, CDR1 is MNHEY, CDR2 SMNVEV (reference sequence). V lost 3 bases, J lost 6 bases, and 11 bases lay in between. The CDR3 loop spans 13 amino acids. The CDR3: CASSFRGTHGYTF. As DNA, the CDR3 is TGTGCCAGCAGTTTCAGGGGAACCCATGGCTACACCTTC.

By sample share, this clone is medium-sized (0.01 to 0.1%). V usage is TRBV10-1 and J usage is TRBJ2-1; TRBD2 matches at 8 bases. The germline V gene encodes CDR1 WNHNN and CDR2 SYGVQD (reference sequence). V dropped 9 bases and J dropped 2; count of bases not matched to a gene: 3. CDR3 length: 13 amino acids. CDR3 coding DNA: TGCGCCAGTAGCGGGGCTACCTACAATGAGCAGTTCTTC. Protein product: CASSGATYNEQFF.

The rearrangement uses TRBV5-5 and TRBJ1-2, with 10 nucleotides matching TRBD1. Germline-derived CDR1 and CDR2 are SGHKS and YYEKEE (reference sequence). The junction had 1 base not matched to a gene; V was cut back by 5 bases and J by 3 bases. This CDR3 contains 13 residues. CDR3 DNA sequence: TGTGCCAGCAGTGGGACAGGGGACTATGGCTACACCTTC. This translates into CASSGTGDYGYTF.

This clone was counted a few times. V gene TRBV7-8 combines with J gene TRBJ1-5; D remains unclear. CDR3 length equals 12 residues. V lost 5 bases and J lost 10, with 12 bases in between. The V gene's germline CDR1 is SGHVS and CDR2 FQNEAQ. The CDR3 protein is CASSPDMGPQHF. The CDR3 DNA reads as TGTGCCAGCAGCCCGGATATGGGTCCCCAGCATTTT.

This clone has more than one count but fewer than ten. This chain joins TRBV28 and TRBJ2-3; TRBD2 matches 11 bases. The CDR3 totals 15 residues. The J segment lost 7 bases and the V segment lost 7 bases, leaving 10 bases of the junction unmatched. Per germline, CDR1 MDHEN and CDR2 SYDVKM. The CDR3 protein is CASNPTSGKGNTQYF. As DNA, the CDR3 is TGTGCCAGCAACCCGACTAGCGGGAAAGGGAATACGCAGTATTTT.

This clone has a handful of counts. The CDR3 DNA reads TGTGCCAGCAGCGTAGTTACAGGAACTGAAGCTTTCTTT. It codes for CASSVVTGTEAFF. The chain has TRBV9 and TRBJ1-1; TRBD1 is a possible D gene (5 bases). The V gene's germline CDR1 is SGDLS and CDR2 YYNGEE. This CDR3 spans 13 amino acids. The V gene lost 0 bases and the J gene lost 5 bases, with 8 bases spanning the gap.

This clone has more than one count but fewer than ten. Here the CDR3 reads CASSPDGNYGYTF. CDR3 in DNA: TGTGCCAGCAGCCCCGATGGGAACTATGGCTACACCTTC. The V gene is TRBV7-9, the J gene TRBJ1-2; D remains unclear. Germline CDR1 is SEHNR and CDR2 is FQNEAQ (reference sequence). This CDR3 has 13 residues. V lost 5 bases and J 2 bases, leaving 9 bases between the germline ends.

This clone was seen more than once but under ten times. The chain employs TRBV5-1 and TRBJ1-2; 12 nucleotides line up with TRBD1. The junction had 5 bases not matched to a gene; V was cut back by 0 bases and J by 8 bases. The germline gives CDR1 SGHRS, CDR2 YFSETQ. The CDR3 is 15 amino acids. The CDR3 nucleotides are TGCGCCAGCAGCTTGGAGGGACAGGGGGCGCGAGGCTACACCTTC. Protein product: CASSLEGQGARGYTF.

J is TRBJ2-2 and V is TRBV29-1; a weak D match, TRBD2 (7 bases). From germline, CDR1 is SQVTM and CDR2 ANQGSEA. The CDR3 consists of 15 residues. The V end was cut by 3 bases, the J end by 3 bases, with 14 bases between. CDR3 nucleotide sequence: TGCAGCGTTGATTCGGGGGGCCTGGACACCGGGGAGCTGTTTTTT. This translates into CSVDSGGLDTGELFF.

As to this clone: Other DNA sequences in this sample translate to the same CDR3. The V gene is TRBV5-1, the J gene TRBJ2-3, with D maybe TRBD1 (6 bases). This CDR3 has 13 amino acids. Germline V gives CDR1 SGHRS, CDR2 YFSETQ. The V end lost 5 bases, the J end lost 6 bases, and 13 bases lay between the germline ends. In DNA form, the CDR3 reads TGCGCCAGCAGTTTCTGGGGGCGGGATACGCAGTATTTT. This translates into CASSFWGRDTQYF. Full variable domain (rest looked up from reference TRBV5-1 and TRBJ2-3): KAGVTQTPRYLIKTRGQQVTLSCSPISGHRSVSWYQQTPGQGLQFLFEYFSETQRNKGNFPGRFSGRQFSNSRSEMNVSTLELGDSALYLCASSFWGRDTQYFGPGTRLTVL.

In regard to this clone: With a far larger clone one base away, a read error is the likely cause. Other DNA sequences in this sample translate to the same CDR3. This chain uses TRBV5-4 with TRBJ1-4; no clear D. The germline V and J ends were trimmed by 4 bases and 8 bases, with 21 bases remaining between them. The V gene's germline CDR1 is SGHNT and CDR2 YYREEE (reference sequence). The CDR3 has 16 amino acids. DNA for the CDR3: TGTGCCAGCAGCCAAAGCATGTCGCGTTGGACCGAAAAACTGTTTTTT. It encodes CASSQSMSRWTEKLFF.